The T cell receptor (beta chain) under discussion was sequenced for a study (dated by TCRdb to 2015 to 2016). In its sample, this clonotype was seen a few times. Its antigen target is currently unknown. No much larger clonotype is one base removed from it; base qualities were not supplied. Library preparation employed RT-PCR. Sequencing instrument: Illumina MiSeq. Through fastp at Q25 and MiXCR, TCRdb rebuilt clones from the public reads, retaining in-frame beta chains. A single entry per CDR3 protein holds the most common genes and DNA from its merged rows. This sample gives about 680,000 distinct CDR3 sequences in total; 13% to 15% of them show up just once. The ten largest clones capture about 3.9% of the sample. The germline V gene gives CDR1 as SGHRS and CDR2 as YFSETQ. V loses 3 bases, J loses 4 bases, and the germline ends lie 13 bases apart. The CDR3 holds 14 amino acids from the cysteine to the phenylalanine. The retained sequence is limited to the CDR3, 42 bases, with the frame set at the first base.

Recombination linked TRBV5-1 to TRBJ1-1; 5 matching bases give a weak D call of TRBD1. The sample taken for sequencing was memory CD4+ T cells from blood. This receptor was obtained from a female donor in good health, serving as a healthy control. The DNA is as follows: TGCGCCAGCAGCTCGACAGCTGGGGGCACTGAAGCTTTCTTT. This encodes CASSSTAGGTEAFF. When the CDR3 is completed using the reference TRBV5-1 and TRBJ1-1 genes on either side, the full variable domain is KAGVTQTPRYLIKTRGQQVTLSCSPISGHRSVSWYQQTPGQGLQFLFEYFSETQRNKGNFPGRFSGRQFSNSRSEMNVSTLELGDSALYLCASSSTAGGTEAFFGQGTRLTVV.